Listed here are 30 T cell receptor beta chains from one sample, sequenced in a study of CD4 T cells in relation to SARS-CoV-2 and coronaviruses. Antigen specificity for these receptors is unknown. Method: immunoSEQ multiplex PCR; TCRdb's copy keeps in-frame clones and lacks some. The sample holds 43,000 or so clones, roughly four fifths seen once. The sequencing input was naive CD4+ T cells from PBMCs, cultured in vitro. Sample subset: naive CD4+ T cells isolated by negative enrichment. The receptors come from an adult with COVID-19.

This rearrangement joins TRBV7-2 to TRBJ2-1; 14 nucleotides line up with TRBD2. Per the germline V gene, CDR1 is SGHTA and CDR2 is FQGNSA. J was trimmed by 8 bases and V by 1 base; bases with no gene match: 4. The CDR3 has 16 residues. The CDR3 spells CASSLVLGLAGDEQFF. The CDR3 DNA sequence: TGTGCCAGCAGCTTAGTACTGGGACTAGCGGGAGATGAGCAGTTCTTC.

The chain links TRBV4-1 to TRBJ2-3, with a possible D match to TRBD2 (6 bases). The CDR3 has 16 amino acids. Trimming shortened V by 1 base and J by 0 bases, and 11 bases separated the two germline ends. Per germline, CDR1 MGHRA and CDR2 YSYEKL. This CDR3 is CASSQGVSGSTDTQYF. Here the CDR3 DNA reads TGCGCCAGCAGCCAAGGTGTTAGCGGTAGCACAGATACGCAGTATTTT.

This sequence joins TRBV2 and TRBJ2-3, with D perhaps TRBD1 or TRBD2 (5 bases each). The CDR3 loop spans 17 amino acids. The germline V gene encodes CDR1 SNHLY and CDR2 FYNNEI. Deletions cut 1 base from V and 4 bases from J, with 18 bases between. The CDR3 sequence: CASSEVPGAGEADTQYF. In DNA form, the CDR3 reads TGTGCCAGCAGTGAAGTCCCCGGGGCGGGTGAGGCAGATACGCAGTATTTT.

The chain carries TRBV5-1 and TRBJ2-2, with 10 bases identical to TRBD1. Germline CDR1 reads SGHRS; CDR2 reads YFSETQ. The J segment lost 5 bases and the V segment lost 0 bases, leaving 4 bases of the junction unmatched. There are 16 residues in the CDR3. This chain's CDR3 is CASSLAGTGDTGELFF. CDR3 DNA sequence: TGCGCCAGCAGCTTGGCCGGGACAGGGGATACCGGGGAGCTGTTTTTT.

The chain links TRBV19 to TRBJ2-7; the match to TRBD1 covers 10 bases. After removal of 5 bases from V and 4 bases from J, the junction contained 8 bases not matched to a gene. CDR3 length: 15 amino acids. The germline gives CDR1 LNHDA, CDR2 SQIVND (reference sequence). The DNA for the CDR3 is TGTGCCAGTAGTCCCTCCGGGACAGGGGTTTACGAGCAGTACTTC. Translation: CASSPSGTGVYEQYF.

J is TRBJ2-7 and V is TRBV18; 7 positions match TRBD1. Germline values: CDR1 KGHSH, CDR2 LQKENI. With 2 bases clipped from V and 3 bases from J, the junction kept 4 bases outside the gene matches. CDR3 length: 14 residues. In DNA, the CDR3 is TGTGCCAGCTCACCAAGGGACAGTCACTACGAGCAGTACTTC. The encoded protein is CASSPRDSHYEQYF.

This rearrangement joins TRBV29-1 to TRBJ1-1; D is undetermined. This CDR3 is 13 amino acids long. Trimming took off 4 bases at V and 0 bases at J, with 9 bases between the two ends. Germline V lookup: CDR1 SQVTM, CDR2 ANQGSEA. Here the CDR3 reads CSVAPAMNTEAFF. CDR3 coding DNA: TGCAGCGTTGCCCCAGCGATGAACACTGAAGCTTTCTTT.

The V and J genes are TRBV2 and TRBJ1-5; TRBD1 aligns across 8 bases. Germline values: CDR1 SNHLY, CDR2 FYNNEI. V lost 6 bases and J lost 0; bases outside the gene matches: 4. This CDR3 is 15 amino acids long. The CDR3 spells CASSDRGYSNQPQHF. Here the CDR3 DNA reads TGTGCCAGCAGCGACAGGGGCTATAGCAATCAGCCCCAGCATTTT.

The chain recombines TRBV4-1 with TRBJ2-3; 7 bases are shared with TRBD1. From germline, CDR1 is MGHRA and CDR2 YSYEKL. The CDR3 is made up of 14 amino acids. J lost 4 bases, V lost 8 bases, and 9 bases had no gene match. The CDR3: CASGQVSLADTQYF. In DNA, the CDR3 is TGCGCCAGCGGACAGGTTTCTTTGGCAGATACGCAGTATTTT.

The rearrangement links TRBV18 to TRBJ2-6, with D possibly TRBD2 on 5 matching bases. Trimming removed 2 bases at V and 0 bases at J, with 17 bases between. CDR3 length: 19 residues. CDR1 KGHSH and CDR2 LQKENI come from the germline V gene. The CDR3 DNA follows: TGTGCCAGCTCACCATTCAGGCGTGGACTCGACTCTGGGGCCAACGTCCTGACTTTC. The encoded protein is CASSPFRRGLDSGANVLTF.

This clone has only a few counts. The V and J genes are TRBV30 and TRBJ2-7, with D uncertain. V gave up 2 bases and J gave up 2 bases, with 10 bases separating them. The germline gives CDR1 GTSNPN, CDR2 SVGIG (reference sequence). The CDR3 length is 13 residues. CDR3 sequence: CAWSRAVTYEQYF. The CDR3 DNA reads as TGTGCCTGGAGTCGGGCAGTTACCTACGAGCAGTACTTC.

This clone was recorded only once. V usage is TRBV20-1 and J usage is TRBJ2-5; TRBD1 or TRBD2 may be the D gene (5 bases each). CDR3 size: 12 residues. V lost 3 bases and J 3 bases, leaving 8 bases between the germline ends. Germline V gene data show CDR1 as DFQATT and CDR2 as SNEGSKA (reference sequence). CDR3 in amino acids: CSASGTEETQYF. The DNA of the CDR3 is TGCAGTGCTAGTGGGACGGAAGAGACCCAGTACTTC.

The chain combines TRBV19 with TRBJ1-1; no clear D gene. This CDR3 is built from 15 residues. The V and J ends lost 8 bases and 2 bases respectively, with 18 bases between them. Germline V CDR1 and CDR2: LNHDA, SQIVND (reference sequence). The CDR3 reads CASYRWAVSNTEAFF. CDR3 coding DNA: TGTGCCAGTTACCGGTGGGCTGTCTCTAACACTGAAGCTTTCTTT. The full variable domain, in which reference TRBV19 and TRBJ1-1 provide the parts outside the CDR3, is DGGITQSPKYLFRKEGQNVTLSCEQNLNHDAMYWYRQDPGQGLRLIYYSQIVNDFQKGDIAEGYSVSREKKESFPLTVTSAQKNPTAFYLCASYRWAVSNTEAFFGQGTRLTVV.

The rearrangement links TRBV24-1 to TRBJ2-3; the D gene is possibly TRBD2 (6 bases). The germline V and J ends were trimmed by 1 base and 1 base, with 14 bases remaining between them. The germline CDR1 and CDR2 sequences are KGHDR and SFDVKD. This CDR3 is built from 17 residues. The CDR3 sequence is CATSDFYGDFGTDTQYF. The CDR3 nucleotides are TGTGCCACCAGTGATTTCTACGGGGACTTCGGCACAGATACGCAGTATTTT.

V gene TRBV19 combines with J gene TRBJ2-1, with D unresolved. CDR3 length: 15 residues. The germline V gene encodes CDR1 LNHDA and CDR2 SQIVND (reference sequence). V lost 6 bases, J lost 2 bases, and 14 bases lay in between. The CDR3 bases are TGTGCCAGTAGACGCCAAGCGCTAACCTACAATGAGCAGTTCTTC. It translates to CASRRQALTYNEQFF.

The chain joins TRBV7-2 to TRBJ1-2; D is unclear. CDR1 is SGHTA and CDR2 is FQGNSA in the germline V gene. This CDR3 is built from 14 residues. The ends were cut back, 5 bases at V and 1 base at J, with 11 bases in the middle. CDR3 bases: TGTGCCAGCAGCCTCGGACGTCATAACTATGGCTACACCTTC. This sequence encodes CASSLGRHNYGYTF.

This rearrangement joins TRBV18 to TRBJ1-4; D is perhaps TRBD1 (6 bases). Deletions cut 6 bases from V and 5 bases from J, with 13 bases between. CDR1 KGHSH and CDR2 LQKENI come from the germline V gene. CDR3 length: 14 amino acids. This CDR3 is CASSETGPNEKLFF. The CDR3, as DNA: TGTGCCAGCTCGGAAACAGGGCCGAATGAAAAACTGTTTTTT.

This chain uses TRBV7-2 with TRBJ2-7; TRBD1 agrees at 9 bases. The CDR3 has 15 residues. From germline, CDR1 is SGHTA and CDR2 FQGNSA. Germline trimming cut 5 bases from V and 6 bases from J; bases unmatched to any gene: 11. CDR3 nucleotide sequence: TGTGCCAGCAGCGTATCCGGGACAGGGTTTTCCGAGCAGTACTTC. Translated: CASSVSGTGFSEQYF. The complete variable domain, with remaining parts taken from reference TRBV7-2 and TRBJ2-7, reads GAGVSQSPSNKVTEKGKDVELRCDPISGHTALYWYRQSLGQGLEFLIYFQGNSAPDKSGLPSDRFSAERTGGSVSTLTIQRTQQEDSAVYLCASSVSGTGFSEQYFGPGTRLTVT.

This chain links TRBV28 with TRBJ2-7; D not certain. The CDR3 covers 12 residues. The ends were cut back, 5 bases at V and 5 bases at J, with 10 bases in the middle. The germline gives CDR1 MDHEN, CDR2 SYDVKM. The CDR3 DNA reads as TGTGCCAGCAGTCGGCGATCGGACGAGCAGTACTTC. This encodes CASSRRSDEQYF.

This chain uses TRBV27 with TRBJ1-4; 8 bases are shared with TRBD1. This CDR3 region has 14 residues. V gave up 4 bases and J gave up 5 bases; unmatched junction bases: 3. Germline V gives CDR1 MNHEY, CDR2 SMNVEV (reference sequence). The CDR3 protein is CASSSWTGNEKLFF. The CDR3, as DNA: TGTGCCAGCAGTTCCTGGACAGGGAATGAAAAACTGTTTTTT.

CDR3 DNA: TGTGCCAGCAGCTCGAGACCGGGGGAGCAGTACTTC. Amino acid sequence: CASSSRPGEQYF. This chain links TRBV5-6 with TRBJ2-7, with D possibly matching TRBD2 (5 bases). Germline V gene data show CDR1 as SGHDT and CDR2 as YYEEEE. The CDR3 runs to 12 residues. The V and J ends lost 3 bases and 7 bases respectively, with 11 bases between them.

The chain employs TRBV10-3 and TRBJ2-1; 9 bases agree with TRBD2. V shed 3 bases and J 5 bases; nucleotides not matched to a gene: 11. Germline CDR1 and CDR2: ENHRY and SYGVKD. This CDR3 contains 17 residues. CDR3 in DNA: TGTGCCATCAGTGACCACACCAGCGGGAGGATCGACAATGAGCAGTTCTTC. Translation gives CAISDHTSGRIDNEQFF.

The chain uses TRBV10-1 and TRBJ1-5; TRBD1 might be the D (6 bases). The CDR3 length is 20 residues. V lost 2 bases and J 0 bases, leaving 23 bases between the germline ends. Germline lookup yields CDR1 WNHNN and CDR2 SYGVQD (reference sequence). The CDR3 sequence is CASSEGRFYQGCHSNQPQHF. CDR3 DNA: TGCGCCAGCAGTGAGGGGAGGTTTTACCAGGGGTGTCATAGCAATCAGCCCCAGCATTTT.

This clone was seen a handful of times. The chain combines TRBV27 with TRBJ2-7; 9 positions agree with TRBD1. The J segment lost 2 bases and the V segment lost 8 bases, leaving 4 bases of the junction unmatched. The CDR3 runs 13 residues. Germline V gives CDR1 MNHEY, CDR2 SMNVEV (reference sequence). The CDR3 sequence is CASGGQGTYEQYF. The CDR3 DNA follows: TGTGCCAGCGGTGGACAGGGGACCTACGAGCAGTACTTC.

The V and J genes are TRBV2 and TRBJ2-7, with D unclear. CDR3 length equals 12 residues. V lost 3 bases to trimming and J lost 3 bases, with 6 bases between them. Germline V gene lookup returns CDR1 SNHLY and CDR2 FYNNEI. The CDR3 coding sequence is TGTGCCAGCAGTGAGTGGTTCTACGAGCAGTACTTC. This translates into CASSEWFYEQYF. Based on the CDR3 plus reference TRBV2 and TRBJ2-7, the full variable domain is EPEVTQTPSHQVTQMGQEVILRCVPISNHLYFYWYRQILGQKVEFLVSFYNNEISEKSEIFDDQFSVERPDGSNFTLKIRSTKLEDSAMYFCASSEWFYEQYFGPGTRLTVT.

This rearrangement joins TRBV28 to TRBJ2-7, with 7 bases that match TRBD1. J lost 2 bases, V lost 6 bases, and 7 bases had no gene match. This CDR3 has 14 residues. Germline V gives CDR1 MDHEN, CDR2 SYDVKM. The CDR3 spells CASRLTGFAYEQYF. The CDR3 DNA sequence: TGTGCCAGCAGACTGACAGGGTTTGCCTACGAGCAGTACTTC.

V usage is TRBV20-1 and J usage is TRBJ2-1; D is possibly TRBD2 (5 bases). V was trimmed by 6 bases and J by 5 bases, leaving 5 bases between them. CDR1 is DFQATT and CDR2 is SNEGSKA in the germline V gene (reference sequence). This CDR3 comprises 10 residues. CDR3 sequence (DNA): TGCAGTGCGAGGGACAATGAGCAGTTCTTC. It yields the protein CSARDNEQFF.

The CDR3 sequence is CASRRGGGFLSEQFF. The CDR3 DNA is TGTGCCAGCAGAAGAGGGGGGGGCTTTTTGAGTGAGCAGTTCTTC. The genes are TRBV11-1 and TRBJ2-1, with D possibly TRBD2 on 7 matching bases. V was pared by 6 bases and J by 9 bases, with 21 bases between. Germline CDR1 and CDR2: SGHAT and FQDESV (reference sequence). The CDR3 consists of 15 residues.

The chain uses TRBV30 and TRBJ2-7; D remains unclear. The CDR3 spans 12 residues. Trimming cost V 2 bases and J 5 bases, with 10 bases left between them. Germline loops: CDR1 GTSNPN, CDR2 SVGIG (reference sequence). The CDR3 DNA sequence: TGTGCCTGGAGTAAAGGGATTGACGAGCAGTACTTC. Its translation: CAWSKGIDEQYF. Full variable domain (missing parts from reference TRBV30 and TRBJ2-7): SQTIHQWPATLVQPVGSPLSLECTVEGTSNPNLYWYRQAAGRGLQLLFYSVGIGQISSEVPQNLSASRPQDRQFILSSKKLLLSDSGFYLCAWSKGIDEQYFGPGTRLTVT.

The V and J genes are TRBV6-4 and TRBJ2-3; D is perhaps TRBD1 (6 bases). V was pared by 4 bases and J by 1 base, with 12 bases between. The length of the CDR3 is 15 residues. Germline CDR1 reads MRHNA; CDR2 reads SNTAGT. As DNA, the CDR3 is TGTGCCAGCAGTGCAAACAGGGTGGGCACAGATACGCAGTATTTT. Amino acid sequence: CASSANRVGTDTQYF.